One T cell receptor (beta chain) is described in this entry. Its antigen is not known. This sample was taken from a study of naive and memory T cell subsets. The beta constant-region primer was an equimolar mix of two oligonucleotides covering TRBC1 and TRBC2. The ligated cDNA underwent four PCR rounds using SP2 and nested alpha and beta constant-region primers. Ligation attached a single-stranded oligonucleotide with a 12-nucleotide UMI and the SP2 primer to the cDNA 3' end. MiXCR, applied by TCRdb to the UMI-ligation and nested PCR reads, yields one record per CDR3 protein. The table records roughly 97,000 distinct CDR3 sequences, about 14% of them present only once. General study results and limits: Possibly reflecting memory cells re-expressing CD45RA, a few larger clonotypes occurred in naive repertoires, especially CD8. From naive to CM, EM and EMRA, diversity decreased and Gini increased.

The germline V gene encodes CDR1 LGHNA and CDR2 YSLEER. The CDR3 totals 13 residues. V was trimmed by 3 bases and J by 13 bases, leaving 16 bases between them. CMV status came from CD4+ T cell IFNgamma after overnight CMV lysate stimulation of fresh PBMCs. The sample comprised naive CD8+ T cells from blood. V gene TRBV4-3 combines with J gene TRBJ2-1; D unresolved. The sequence derives from a human donor in good health. The CDR3: CASSQNPGRTQFF. The CDR3 DNA follows: TGCGCCAGCAGCCAGAACCCCGGCAGGACCCAGTTCTTC.